This T cell receptor beta chain was captured by sequencing in a study of blood T cells in healthy people across ages. Using a J-beta primer mix together with a sample-barcoded 5' primer, a second PCR was run for about 6 to 12 cycles. TCRdb analysed the 5' RACE reads with MiXCR anew, one entry per CDR3 protein. The table shows about 1.8 million distinct CDR3 sequences, with about 50% occurring only once. This clonotype was counted between two and nine times. Trimming cost V 8 bases and J 4 bases, with 10 bases left between them. Germline CDR1 SGHTA, CDR2 FQGNSA. The CDR3 contains 12 residues. The sequence was obtained from a woman between 35 and 50 years old in good health. Sample: blood. V is TRBV7-2 and J is TRBJ2-3; D uncertain. The CDR3 DNA is TGTGCCAGCGGTTCGCATCCAGATACGCAGTATTTT. It is translated as CASGSHPDTQYF.